This T cell receptor beta chain was sequenced for a study of blood T cell repertoires in COVID-19. How the authors handled the data: The assay estimated nucleated cells by amplifying reference gene primers. TCRdb's table, derived via immunoSEQ multiplex PCR, lists solely in-frame clones and lacks some. For V, J and clone size, that table is used; D and trimming come from the DNA. The sample carries about 200,000 clones, 88% recorded once. V lost 5 bases and J lost 1; bases outside the gene matches: 4. This CDR3 contains 14 residues. Germline V CDR1 and CDR2: MNHEY, SVGAGI. This sequence was found in a man between 18 and 29 years old with active or convalescent COVID-19. The V call is TRBV6-5, the J call TRBJ1-1, with 7 nucleotides matching TRBD1. Sequenced sample: peripheral blood. This CDR3 reads CASSRQGGNTEAFF. The CDR3 DNA sequence: TGTGCCAGCAGTAGACAGGGAGGGAACACTGAAGCTTTCTTT.